Listed here are 22 T cell receptor beta chains from one sample, sequenced in a study of blood T cell repertoires in COVID-19. The assay was immunoSEQ multiplex PCR, and TCRdb's table has in-frame clones only and misses some. The sample includes about 120,000 clones, around four fifths seen only once; the top ten take roughly an eighth. Material: peripheral blood. Source of these receptors: a human donor in a cohort sampled during active COVID-19.

The chain's CDR3 is CASSGGWADTQYF. CDR3 coding DNA: TGTGCCAGCAGCGGTGGGTGGGCGGATACGCAGTATTTT. The rearrangement uses TRBV9 and TRBJ2-3; D call uncertain. The ends were cut back, 3 bases at V and 6 bases at J, with 11 bases in the middle. CDR1 is SGDLS and CDR2 is YYNGEE in the germline V gene. The CDR3 extends over 13 amino acids.

This chain joins TRBV7-7 and TRBJ2-5; a possible D gene is TRBD1 (8 bases). Trimming pared 5 bases from V and 4 bases from J, leaving 20 bases between. The CDR3 consists of 16 residues. Germline values: CDR1 SSHAT, CDR2 FNYEAQ (reference sequence). CDR3 sequence reads: CASSHTGGAGGETQYF. The CDR3 DNA sequence: TGTGCCAGCAGCCATACAGGGGGGGCCGGAGGAGAGACCCAGTACTTC.

The chain joins TRBV5-6 to TRBJ2-4; D is undetermined. The length of the CDR3 is 15 residues. Trimming took 1 base from V and 0 from J, leaving 8 bases between them. Germline V gene sequence: CDR1 SGHDT, CDR2 YYEEEE. The CDR3 region is CASSLNRRAKNIQYF. In DNA form, the CDR3 reads TGTGCCAGCAGCTTGAACCGCAGAGCCAAAAACATTCAGTACTTC.

The chain links TRBV12-3 or TRBV12-4 to TRBJ2-3, with D uncertain. The CDR3 is 13 residues long. V lost 4 bases and J lost 0, with 5 bases in between. CDR3: CASSWASTDTQYF. The CDR3 DNA sequence: TGTGCCAGCAGTTGGGCGAGCACAGATACGCAGTATTTT.

This chain links TRBV5-6 with TRBJ1-6; 7 bases are a match to TRBD1. With 0 bases clipped from V and 4 bases from J, the junction kept 13 bases outside the gene matches. Germline CDR1 is SGHDT and CDR2 is YYEEEE. There are 19 residues in the CDR3. CDR3: CASSLASWTGELYNSPLHF. CDR3 in DNA: TGTGCCAGCAGCTTGGCGAGCTGGACAGGAGAACTTTATAATTCACCCCTCCACTTT.

V is TRBV7-2 and J is TRBJ2-4, with 7 bases matching TRBD2. The CDR3 totals 16 residues. V shed 3 bases, J shed 0 bases, and the junction held 5 bases outside the gene matches. Germline V gene lookup returns CDR1 SGHTA and CDR2 FQGNSA. CDR3 bases: TGTGCCAGCAGCTTGGGGGGGAACCTAGCCAAAAACATTCAGTACTTC. It specifies CASSLGGNLAKNIQYF. Full variable domain (missing parts from reference TRBV7-2 and TRBJ2-4): GAGVSQSPSNKVTEKGKDVELRCDPISGHTALYWYRQSLGQGLEFLIYFQGNSAPDKSGLPSDRFSAERTGGSVSTLTIQRTQQEDSAVYLCASSLGGNLAKNIQYFGAGTRLSVL.

This rearrangement joins TRBV5-1 to TRBJ2-6, with D perhaps TRBD1 (5 bases). CDR3 length: 14 residues. V shed 5 bases and J shed 6 bases, with 12 bases lying between them. Germline V lookup: CDR1 SGHRS, CDR2 YFSETQ. The CDR3 bases are TGCGCCAGCAGATTCCAGGGTCTGGCCAACGTCCTGACTTTC. Encoded protein: CASRFQGLANVLTF. Together with reference TRBV5-1 and TRBJ2-6, the CDR3 gives the full variable domain: KAGVTQTPRYLIKTRGQQVTLSCSPISGHRSVSWYQQTPGQGLQFLFEYFSETQRNKGNFPGRFSGRQFSNSRSEMNVSTLELGDSALYLCASRFQGLANVLTFGAGSRLTVL.

This clone turned up a few times. The CDR3 DNA sequence: TGTGCCAGCTCAGGAGGGGAAGCCAAAAACATTCAGTACTTC. Residues: CASSGGEAKNIQYF. The chain uses TRBV6-5 and TRBJ2-4, with a possible D match to TRBD2 (6 bases). V was shortened by 8 bases and J by 0 bases, with 11 bases between the two germline ends. Germline CDR1 and CDR2: MNHEY and SVGAGI. This CDR3 spans 14 amino acids.

The chain couples TRBV18 to TRBJ1-5; D perhaps matches TRBD1 (6 bases). This CDR3 contains 15 residues. Germline V lookup: CDR1 KGHSH, CDR2 LQKENI. The germline V and J ends were trimmed by 2 bases and 5 bases, with 13 bases remaining between them. Written as DNA, the CDR3 is TGTGCCAGCTCACCAGGACAGCTCCTAGATCAGCCCCAGCATTTT. It translates to CASSPGQLLDQPQHF. Filled out from reference TRBV18 and TRBJ1-5, the complete variable domain reads NAGVMQNPRHLVRRRGQEARLRCSPMKGHSHVYWYRQLPEEGLKFMVYLQKENIIDESGMPKERFSAEFPKEGPSILRIQQVVRGDSAAYFCASSPGQLLDQPQHFGDGTRLSIL.

The genes are TRBV18 and TRBJ1-1; D gene uncertain. In germline, CDR1 is KGHSH, CDR2 LQKENI. Trimming took 5 bases from V and 1 from J, leaving 11 bases between them. The CDR3 is 14 residues long. The chain's CDR3 is CASSGPPRNTEAFF. The CDR3 region has the DNA TGTGCCAGCTCAGGGCCCCCCAGGAACACTGAAGCTTTCTTT. Combining the CDR3 with reference TRBV18 and TRBJ1-1 gives the whole variable domain NAGVMQNPRHLVRRRGQEARLRCSPMKGHSHVYWYRQLPEEGLKFMVYLQKENIIDESGMPKERFSAEFPKEGPSILRIQQVVRGDSAAYFCASSGPPRNTEAFFGQGTRLTVV.

V and J are TRBV25-1 and TRBJ1-5, with 7 bases that match TRBD1. Trimming took 5 bases from V and 7 from J; bases not matched to a gene: 14. Germline V gene sequence: CDR1 MGHDK, CDR2 SYGVNS. CDR3 length: 16 residues. The CDR3 loop reads CASSNSTGLLYQPQHF. CDR3 in DNA: TGTGCCAGCAGTAACTCGACAGGGCTCTTGTACCAGCCCCAGCATTTT.

This clone came up a few times. The chain couples TRBV2 to TRBJ1-2; D ambiguous. CDR3 length equals 13 residues. In germline, CDR1 is SNHLY, CDR2 FYNNEI. The ends were cut back, 2 bases at V and 6 bases at J, with 10 bases in the middle. DNA of the CDR3: TGTGCCAGCAGTGAATATCTTCAGGATGGCTACACCTTC. It translates to CASSEYLQDGYTF.

The V and J genes are TRBV28 and TRBJ1-6; D remains unclear. The CDR3 is 14 amino acids. The germline V gene encodes CDR1 MDHEN and CDR2 SYDVKM. Trimming pared 1 base from V and 9 bases from J, leaving 10 bases between. The CDR3 protein is CASSLFGGGSPLHF. DNA for the CDR3: TGTGCCAGCAGTTTATTTGGCGGCGGTTCACCCCTCCACTTT.

The chain joins TRBV27 to TRBJ2-2; 11 nucleotides match TRBD1. CDR3 size: 15 residues. Germline V gene lookup returns CDR1 MNHEY and CDR2 SMNVEV (reference sequence). J gave up 4 bases and V 5 bases, and 3 bases lay outside the gene matches. CDR3 residues: CASSPGTGGTGELFF. CDR3 sequence (DNA): TGTGCCAGCAGTCCTGGGACAGGGGGCACCGGGGAGCTGTTTTTT.

This clone was seen only a few times. This specimen includes other DNA sequences encoding the same CDR3. The chain employs TRBV12-3 or TRBV12-4 and TRBJ1-3, with a tentative D call TRBD1 (5 bases). The CDR3 extends over 13 amino acids. The V end was cut by 5 bases, the J end by 4 bases, with 9 bases between. The CDR3 nucleotides read TGTGCCAGCAGTACAGGTTCGGGAAACACCATATATTTT. Amino acids: CASSTGSGNTIYF.

This chain connects TRBV10-3 to TRBJ2-5; TRBD1 matches 8 bases. J was trimmed by 4 bases and V by 6 bases; bases with no gene match: 10. The CDR3 runs 15 residues. Germline-derived CDR1 and CDR2 are ENHRY and SYGVKD. The CDR3 DNA sequence: TGTGCCATCAGCGCTGGACAGGGTGATCCAGAGACCCAGTACTTC. This translates into CAISAGQGDPETQYF.

The chain has TRBV24-1 and TRBJ2-7, with TRBD1 matching over 8 bases. This CDR3 spans 15 amino acids. CDR1 KGHDR and CDR2 SFDVKD come from the germline V gene. J gave up 1 base and V 5 bases, and 6 bases lay outside the gene matches. The CDR3: CATSGNRDRSYEQYF. CDR3 sequence (DNA): TGTGCCACCAGTGGAAATCGGGACAGGTCCTACGAGCAGTACTTC.

This clone was seen only a few times. The chain has TRBV24-1 and TRBJ2-7; possible D gene TRBD1, 5 bases. The germline V gene encodes CDR1 KGHDR and CDR2 SFDVKD. Trimming stripped 5 bases from V and 1 base from J, with 8 bases between. CDR3 size: 13 residues. The chain's CDR3 is CATSGYRSYEQYF. CDR3 sequence (DNA): TGTGCCACCAGTGGCTACAGGTCCTACGAGCAGTACTTC.

The chain couples TRBV28 to TRBJ1-1; 7 positions match TRBD1. Per the germline V gene, CDR1 is MDHEN and CDR2 is SYDVKM. After removal of 6 bases from V and 7 bases from J, the junction contained 11 bases not matched to a gene. The CDR3 contains 14 residues. CDR3 coding DNA: TGTGCCAGCAGCACGACAGGGCCTCCCCATGAAGCTTTCTTT. Translated, it gives CASSTTGPPHEAFF.

J is TRBJ2-5 and V is TRBV15; 7 bases match TRBD2. This CDR3 is 17 amino acids long. CDR1 LNHNV and CDR2 YYDKDF come from the germline V gene (reference sequence). Germline trimming cut 0 bases from V and 1 base from J; bases unmatched to any gene: 8. CDR3 residues: CATSREITGTTQETQYF. CDR3 nucleotide sequence: TGTGCCACCAGCAGAGAAATTACCGGGACTACCCAAGAGACCCAGTACTTC.

This clone was counted between two and nine times. The chain carries TRBV5-4 and TRBJ1-2; D gene ambiguous. CDR1 is SGHNT, CDR2 YYREEE, per germline (reference sequence). Trimming shortened V by 0 bases and J by 1 base, and 10 bases separated the two germline ends. This CDR3 contains 15 residues. The CDR3 is CASSLDITVNYGYTF. The CDR3 DNA reads TGTGCCAGCAGCTTGGATATAACAGTTAACTATGGCTACACCTTC.

The gene calls are TRBV19 and TRBJ2-1, with 11 positions matching TRBD1. The V and J ends lost 11 bases and 7 bases, in that order; junction bases with no gene match: 13. Germline loops: CDR1 LNHDA, CDR2 SQIVND (reference sequence). CDR3 length equals 15 residues. CDR3 nucleotide sequence: TGTGCCGTAGGGTATGGACAGGGGGCGAGGAATGAGCAGTTCTTC. It translates to CAVGYGQGARNEQFF.